Sequencing of this T cell receptor (beta chain) was carried out in a study of T cells in Graves' hyperthyroidism and ophthalmopathy (dated by TCRdb to about 2019). Background on the whole study: Peripheral blood samples were taken at the time of initial diagnosis, prior to any treatment. Prospective prediction of ophthalmopathy was tested in an independent validation cohort of under 20 hyperthyroidism patients and 17 patients who later progressed to ophthalmopathy. In more than five Graves' hyperthyroidism patients, the study also compared T-cell repertoires from thyroid tissue with T-cell repertoires from blood. The 95 to 100 discovery patients were randomly split 7:3 into training and test sets. To identify TCR V-J signatures that set the groups apart, the researchers used a discovery cohort of more than 95 patients, made up of 43 with Graves' ophthalmopathy and 55 to 65 with stable Graves' hyperthyroidism. After sampling, hyperthyroidism patients received methimazole starting at 30 mg daily, and ophthalmopathy patients received high-dose intravenous methylprednisolone. TCR Vbeta CDR3 sequencing of 120 to 150 peripheral blood samples (around 45 ophthalmopathy, 70 to 85 hyperthyroidism and around 17 progressor patients) is reported in the paper.

In its sample, this clonotype was seen many times. It has no known antigen specificity. Base qualities are not at hand, and no much larger clone is one base apart. The TCR beta CDR3 regions were amplified from the RNA transcripts. The TCR CDR3 was subjected to a first round of RT-PCR using the HTBI primer set and the Qiagen OneStep RT-PCR kit. The libraries were constructed in a second round of multiplex PCR and then size-selected and purified. Paired-end sequencing of the libraries was performed with 100 bp reads on an Illumina HiSeq2000. The authors' analysis ran thus. SOAPnuke was used to process the raw data, with reads discarded if the reads contained adapters or uncalled bases, had a mean Phred below 15, or lacked an exact constant-primer or identifier match. High-quality paired reads were merged with COPE v1.2.5, and unique nucleotide sequences were defined as clonotypes. Clonotypes were aligned to IMGT TRBV, TRBD and TRBJ reference segments using MiTCR v1.1. The analysis included only V-J combinations with a frequency above 0.0001, which together covered more than 98% of the repertoires. The TCS score was defined as the ratio of F50 (clonal expansion) to E x V (chaos), calculated using BLOSUM62-based TCRdist between CDR3 peptides within each V-J. Welch's t-statistics and random forest reduced several hundred V-J features to 13, which were used in a naive Bayes classifier (R e1071). In-frame beta chains were kept once TCRdb had trimmed the public reads at Q25 with fastp and called clones with MiXCR. Rows with one shared CDR3 protein collapse into an entry with the most common genes and DNA. TCRdb's processing, not the authors', yielded these V and J calls. This sample has about 700,000 distinct CDR3 sequences in its table, and 13% to 15% of those were observed once. The leading ten clones occupy roughly a tenth of the sample.

Study-level results and caveats: A model built on a 13 V-J signature distinguished ophthalmopathy from stable hyperthyroidism, reaching around 90% sensitivity and around 82% specificity in cross-validation and 80%/75% in testing. In validation, the model predicted progression to ophthalmopathy with approximately 71% sensitivity and 72% to 85% specificity, a median of 6.5 months before onset. Most expanded thyroid clonotypes (frequency above 0.001) were also found in blood, which suggests that blood repertoires may mirror thyroid immune responses. No statistical method was used to fix the sample size in advance, and group allocation was not hidden from the investigators.

Graves' hyperthyroidism was defined as stable when no progression to ophthalmopathy occurred over 18 months of follow-up. The hyperthyroidism patients were between 18 and 65 years old and newly diagnosed, with a disease duration of less than 2 months. Exclusion was applied to patients with uncontrolled infections, other autoimmune diseases, pregnancy or lactation. Clinical symptoms, serum thyroxine and TRAb, thyroid ultrasound, and orbital computed tomography formed the basis for the diagnoses. Ficoll-Paque density gradient centrifugation was used to isolate PBMCs from approximately 10 ml of fresh peripheral blood. Trizol reagent was used to extract total RNA, and RNA quality was then checked on an Agilent 2100 Bioanalyzer. CDR1 SGDLS and CDR2 YYNGEE were looked up in the germline V gene. The germline V end is reduced by 0 bases and the J end by 11 bases; junction bases left unmatched: 10. From the cysteine through the phenylalanine, the CDR3 covers 14 amino acids. Only the CDR3 portion is preserved as DNA: 42 bases, with reading frame beginning at the first base.

Sequencing used blood. The source is a woman between 18 and 29 years old with Graves' hyperthyroidism. This sequence uses TRBV9 and TRBJ1-1, and 7 junction bases match TRBD1. The CDR3 loop reads CASSVEGQPTAAFF. The DNA sequence is as follows: TGTGCCAGCAGCGTAGAGGGACAGCCTACCGCCGCTTTCTTT.